The 5 T cell receptor beta chains below come from one sample, sequenced in a study of blood T cells in healthy people across ages. A J-beta primer mix and a sample-barcoded 5' primer were used in a second PCR of about 7 to 12 cycles. TCRdb fed the 5' RACE reads into MiXCR, producing one record per CDR3 protein. The sample holds around 580,000 distinct CDR3 sequences, around 48% seen once. Sequencing was carried out using blood. The receptors were gathered from a man older than 75 in good health.

Remarks on this clonotype: A much larger clone lies a single base off, so this may be a read error. The V gene is TRBV6-6, the J gene TRBJ2-3, with 7 bases aligning to TRBD1. Germline assignment: CDR1 MNHNY and CDR2 SVGAGI (reference sequence). This CDR3 has 17 amino acids. Unmatched junction bases numbered 14, after V lost 5 bases and J lost 3 bases. The CDR3 coding sequence is TGTGCCAGCAGTAAAAACTCCGGGACAGCGATGACAGATACGCAGTATTTT. Translating gives CASSKNSGTAMTDTQYF.

The V and J genes are TRBV3-1 and TRBJ2-1; 7 bases match TRBD2. The CDR3 length is 14 residues. The trim removed 0 bases at V and 8 bases at J, leaving 4 bases unmatched. Germline V gives CDR1 LGHDT, CDR2 YNNKEL (reference sequence). The chain's CDR3 is CASSQEGGLDEQFF. The CDR3 DNA is TGTGCCAGCAGCCAAGAGGGAGGGCTGGATGAGCAGTTCTTC.

V usage is TRBV20-1 and J usage is TRBJ2-3; D not certain. Germline V gives CDR1 DFQATT, CDR2 SNEGSKA (reference sequence). The CDR3 has 15 residues. With 5 bases removed from V and 1 base from J, the gap between germline ends came to 16 bases. The CDR3 region is CSAHLRESGTDTQYF. The CDR3, as DNA: TGCAGTGCTCACCTCCGAGAGTCTGGCACAGATACGCAGTATTTT.

The gene calls are TRBV6-5 and TRBJ1-1; D is uncertain. This CDR3 has 16 residues. Germline loops: CDR1 MNHEY, CDR2 SVGAGI. Trimming removed 2 bases from V and 1 base from J, with 14 bases in between. CDR3 nucleotides: TGTGCCAGCAGTTACACGTCGCGGGGTGGGAACACTGAAGCTTTCTTT. This translates into CASSYTSRGGNTEAFF.

The chain joins TRBV5-1 to TRBJ1-6; tentatively, D is TRBD1 (5 bases). The V end was cut by 0 bases, the J end by 6 bases, with 10 bases between. The germline V gene has CDR1 SGHRS and CDR2 YFSETQ. This CDR3 has 15 amino acids. CDR3 region: CASSLEARGNSPLHF. The CDR3 DNA reads TGCGCCAGCAGCTTGGAGGCGAGGGGTAATTCACCCCTCCACTTT.